The present TCR beta chain was sequenced within a study of T-cell memory formation after mild COVID-19. The overall study: Clustering of TCRs was largely donor specific. Whole-study results and caveats: CD4+ contracting clones were found mainly in CM and EM, and CD8+ ones in EMRA. Memory cells collected pre-infection included some clones that later responded, suggesting cross-reactive memory joined.

MiXCR, run by TCRdb on the 5' RACE reads, gives a single entry per CDR3 protein. In the table there are 310,000 or so distinct CDR3 sequences, roughly 15% of which are singletons. Worth noting for this clonotype: What it binds is unknown.

Sample: PBMCs or a T cell subset sorted from them (not recorded which). This TCR was recovered from a man between 18 and 29 years old who had mild COVID-19 (a few samples of this study predate the infection). Cell type and time point are not known.

CDR3 coding DNA: TGTGCCAGCAGTTATTCGGGTCGTAATCAGCCCCAGCATTTT. Its translation is CASSYSGRNQPQHF. The chain links TRBV6-5 to TRBJ1-5; D gene uncertain. Germline V gives CDR1 MNHEY, CDR2 SVGAGI. The CDR3 runs to 14 residues. The V gene lost 3 bases and the J gene lost 4 bases, with 10 bases spanning the gap.